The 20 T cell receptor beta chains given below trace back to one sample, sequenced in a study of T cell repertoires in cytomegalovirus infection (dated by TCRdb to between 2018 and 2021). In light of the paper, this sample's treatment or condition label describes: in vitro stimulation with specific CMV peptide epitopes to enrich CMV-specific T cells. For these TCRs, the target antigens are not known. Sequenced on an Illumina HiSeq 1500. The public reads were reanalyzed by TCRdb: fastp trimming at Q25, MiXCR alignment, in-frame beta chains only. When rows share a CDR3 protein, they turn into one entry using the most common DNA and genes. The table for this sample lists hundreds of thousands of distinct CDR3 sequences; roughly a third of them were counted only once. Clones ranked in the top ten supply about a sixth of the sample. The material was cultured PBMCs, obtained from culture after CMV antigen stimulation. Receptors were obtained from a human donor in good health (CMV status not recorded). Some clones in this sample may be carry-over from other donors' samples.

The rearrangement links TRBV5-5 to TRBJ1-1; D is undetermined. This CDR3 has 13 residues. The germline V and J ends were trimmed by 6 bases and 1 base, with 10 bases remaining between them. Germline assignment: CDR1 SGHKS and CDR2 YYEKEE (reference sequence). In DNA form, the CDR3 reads TGTGCCAGCACCTCGGTCGAGAACACTGAAGCTTTCTTT. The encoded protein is CASTSVENTEAFF.

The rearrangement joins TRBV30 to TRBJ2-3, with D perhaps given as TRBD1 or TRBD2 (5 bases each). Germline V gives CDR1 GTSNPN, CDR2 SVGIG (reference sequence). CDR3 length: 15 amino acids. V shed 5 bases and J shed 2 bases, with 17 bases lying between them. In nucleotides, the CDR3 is TGTGCCTGGTCTGGGGGAAGCGGATCCACAGATACGCAGTATTTT. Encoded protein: CAWSGGSGSTDTQYF.

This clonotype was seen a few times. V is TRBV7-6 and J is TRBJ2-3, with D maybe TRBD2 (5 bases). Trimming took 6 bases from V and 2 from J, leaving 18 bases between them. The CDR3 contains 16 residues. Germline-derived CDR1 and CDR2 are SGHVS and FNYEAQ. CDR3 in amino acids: CASRPSAGLFTDTQYF. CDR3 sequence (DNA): TGTGCCAGCAGACCGTCGGCGGGCCTATTCACAGATACGCAGTATTTT.

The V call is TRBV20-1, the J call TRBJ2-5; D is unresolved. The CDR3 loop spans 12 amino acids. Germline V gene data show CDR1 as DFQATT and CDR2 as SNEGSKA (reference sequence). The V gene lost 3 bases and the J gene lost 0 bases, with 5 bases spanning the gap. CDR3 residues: CSASSNQETQYF. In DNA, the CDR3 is TGCAGTGCTAGCTCTAACCAAGAGACCCAGTACTTC.

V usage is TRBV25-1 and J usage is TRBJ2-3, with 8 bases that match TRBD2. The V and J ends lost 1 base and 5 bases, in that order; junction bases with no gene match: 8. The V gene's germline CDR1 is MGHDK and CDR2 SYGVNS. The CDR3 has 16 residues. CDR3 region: CASSESTSGVKDTQYF. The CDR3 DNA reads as TGTGCCAGCAGTGAATCCACTAGCGGTGTTAAAGATACGCAGTATTTT.

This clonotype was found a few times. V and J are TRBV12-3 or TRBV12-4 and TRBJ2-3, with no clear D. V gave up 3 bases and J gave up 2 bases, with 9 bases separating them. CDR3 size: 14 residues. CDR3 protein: CASSLNKDTDTQYF. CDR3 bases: TGTGCCAGCAGTTTGAACAAGGACACAGATACGCAGTATTTT.

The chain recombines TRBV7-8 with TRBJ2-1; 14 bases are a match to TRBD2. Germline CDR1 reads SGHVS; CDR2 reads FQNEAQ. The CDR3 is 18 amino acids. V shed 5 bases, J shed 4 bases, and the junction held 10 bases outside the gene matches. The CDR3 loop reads CASSAGLAGGDRYNEQFF. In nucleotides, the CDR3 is TGTGCCAGCAGCGCCGGACTAGCGGGAGGTGATAGGTACAATGAGCAGTTCTTC. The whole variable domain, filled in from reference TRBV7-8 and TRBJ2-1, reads GAGVSQSPRYKVAKRGQDVALRCDPISGHVSLFWYQQALGQGPEFLTYFQNEAQLDKSGLPSDRFFAERPEGSVSTLKIQRTQQEDSAVYLCASSAGLAGGDRYNEQFFGPGTRLTVL.

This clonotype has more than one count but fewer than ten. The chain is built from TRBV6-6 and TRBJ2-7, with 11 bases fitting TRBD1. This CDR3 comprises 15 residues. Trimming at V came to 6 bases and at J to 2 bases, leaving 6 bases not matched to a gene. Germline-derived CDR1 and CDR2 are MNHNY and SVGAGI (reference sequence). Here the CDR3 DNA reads TGTGCCAGCAGACCAGGACAGGGGGCTACCTACGAGCAGTACTTC. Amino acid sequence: CASRPGQGATYEQYF.

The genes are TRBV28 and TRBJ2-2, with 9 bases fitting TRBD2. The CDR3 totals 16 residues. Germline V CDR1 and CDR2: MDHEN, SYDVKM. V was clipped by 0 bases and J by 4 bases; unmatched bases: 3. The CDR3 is CASSLWAGGRTGELFF. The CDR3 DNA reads TGTGCCAGCAGTTTATGGGCGGGAGGGCGCACCGGGGAGCTGTTTTTT.

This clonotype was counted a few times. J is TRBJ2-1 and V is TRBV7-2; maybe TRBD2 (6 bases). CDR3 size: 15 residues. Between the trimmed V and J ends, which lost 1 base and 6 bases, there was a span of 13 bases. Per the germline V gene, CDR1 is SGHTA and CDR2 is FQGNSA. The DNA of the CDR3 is TGTGCCAGCAGCTTAGTTACGGGAGCTCTCAATGAGCAGTTCTTC. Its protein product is CASSLVTGALNEQFF. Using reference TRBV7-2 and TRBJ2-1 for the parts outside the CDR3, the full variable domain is GAGVSQSPSNKVTEKGKDVELRCDPISGHTALYWYRQSLGQGLEFLIYFQGNSAPDKSGLPSDRFSAERTGGSVSTLTIQRTQQEDSAVYLCASSLVTGALNEQFFGPGTRLTVL.

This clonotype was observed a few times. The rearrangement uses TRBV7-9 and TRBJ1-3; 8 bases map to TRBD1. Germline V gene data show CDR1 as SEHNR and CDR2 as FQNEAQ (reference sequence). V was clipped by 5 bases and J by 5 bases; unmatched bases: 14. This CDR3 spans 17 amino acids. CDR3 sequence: CASSAGTGTGWRNTIYF. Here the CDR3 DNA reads TGTGCCAGCAGCGCCGGTACCGGGACAGGTTGGAGAAACACCATATATTTT.

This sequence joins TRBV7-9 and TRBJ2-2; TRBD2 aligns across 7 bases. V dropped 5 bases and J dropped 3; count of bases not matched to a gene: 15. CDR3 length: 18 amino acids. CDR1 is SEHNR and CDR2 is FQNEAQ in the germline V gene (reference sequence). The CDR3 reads CASSPAGASGSHTGELFF. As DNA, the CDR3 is TGTGCCAGCAGCCCCGCCGGAGCTAGCGGAAGTCACACCGGGGAGCTGTTTTTT.

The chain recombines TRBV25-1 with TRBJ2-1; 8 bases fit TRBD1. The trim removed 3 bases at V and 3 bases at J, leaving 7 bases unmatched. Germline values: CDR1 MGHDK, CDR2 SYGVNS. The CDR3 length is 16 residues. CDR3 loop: CASSDTTGAGYNEQFF. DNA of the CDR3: TGTGCCAGCAGTGATACGACAGGGGCTGGCTACAATGAGCAGTTCTTC.

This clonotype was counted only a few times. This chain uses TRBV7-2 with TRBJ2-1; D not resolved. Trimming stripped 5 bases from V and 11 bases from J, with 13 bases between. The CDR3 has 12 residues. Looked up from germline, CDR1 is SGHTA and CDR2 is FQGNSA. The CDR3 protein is CASSLDRPQQFF. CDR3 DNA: TGTGCCAGCAGCCTAGACCGCCCTCAGCAGTTCTTC.

The CDR3 nucleotides read TGTGCCAGCAGTTTATTGATAGCGAACACCGGGGAGCTGTTTTTT. Protein sequence: CASSLLIANTGELFF. The rearrangement links TRBV27 to TRBJ2-2; the D is unclear. Germline CDR1 is MNHEY and CDR2 is SMNVEV (reference sequence). The CDR3 length is 15 residues. The V end lost 1 base, the J end lost 0 bases, and 6 bases lay between the germline ends.

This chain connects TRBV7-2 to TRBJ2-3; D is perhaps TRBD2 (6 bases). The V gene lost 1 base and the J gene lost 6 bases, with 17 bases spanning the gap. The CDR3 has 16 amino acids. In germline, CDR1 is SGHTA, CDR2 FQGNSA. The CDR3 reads CASSLGDFLGYDTQYF. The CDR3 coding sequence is TGTGCCAGCAGCTTAGGGGACTTCCTTGGTTACGATACGCAGTATTTT.

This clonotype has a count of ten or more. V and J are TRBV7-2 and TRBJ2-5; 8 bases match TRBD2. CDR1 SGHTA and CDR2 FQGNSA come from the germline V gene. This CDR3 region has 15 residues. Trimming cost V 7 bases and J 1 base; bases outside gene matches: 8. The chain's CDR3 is CASTNPAGGQETQYF. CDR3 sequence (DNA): TGTGCCAGCACTAACCCCGCGGGAGGCCAAGAGACCCAGTACTTC.

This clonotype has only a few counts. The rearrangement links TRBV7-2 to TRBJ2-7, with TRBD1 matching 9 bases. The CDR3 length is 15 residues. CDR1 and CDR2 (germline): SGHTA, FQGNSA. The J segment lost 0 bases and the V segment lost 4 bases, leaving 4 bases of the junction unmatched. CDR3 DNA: TGTGCCAGCAGCTCACGGACAGGGGACTCCTACGAGCAGTACTTC. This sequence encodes CASSSRTGDSYEQYF.

CDR3 coding DNA: TGCGCCAGCAGCTTGCGAGATGGGGCAGATACGCAGTATTTT. Residues: CASSLRDGADTQYF. The rearrangement uses TRBV5-1 and TRBJ2-3; D remains ambiguous. V was shortened by 1 base and J by 4 bases, with 10 bases between the two germline ends. The germline gives CDR1 SGHRS, CDR2 YFSETQ. The CDR3 consists of 14 residues.

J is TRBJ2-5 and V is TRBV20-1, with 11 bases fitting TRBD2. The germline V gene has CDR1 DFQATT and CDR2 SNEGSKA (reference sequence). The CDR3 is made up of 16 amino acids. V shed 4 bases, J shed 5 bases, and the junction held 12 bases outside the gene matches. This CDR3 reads CSATSVASGRRETQYF. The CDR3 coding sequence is TGCAGTGCTACCTCGGTGGCTAGCGGGAGGAGGGAGACCCAGTACTTC.